This T cell receptor (beta chain) was documented in a study of early T cells in non-severe SARS-CoV-2 infection. Study context: Sequenced material consisted of bulk RNA (from unsorted whole blood), and chains were unpaired.

Unique molecular identifiers (one per individual cDNA molecule) were attached. TCRdb itself ran the 5' RACE reads through MiXCR, one entry per CDR3 protein. The sample includes roughly 12,000 distinct CDR3 sequences, 4.8% of them seen just once. Trimming stripped 2 bases from V and 1 base from J, with 13 bases between. In germline, CDR1 is KGHDR, CDR2 SFDVKD. The CDR3 is 17 residues long. This clonotype rates as medium-sized. This clonotype was sampled from an adult who was a healthcare worker with PCR-confirmed SARS-CoV-2 infection or an uninfected control (not recorded which). The sequenced sample was whole blood. The gene calls are TRBV24-1 and TRBJ2-2; D is possibly TRBD1 (6 bases). The CDR3 protein is CATSDWTDDVNTGELFF. The CDR3 nucleotides read TGTGCCACCAGTGATTGGACAGACGATGTGAACACCGGGGAGCTGTTTTTT.